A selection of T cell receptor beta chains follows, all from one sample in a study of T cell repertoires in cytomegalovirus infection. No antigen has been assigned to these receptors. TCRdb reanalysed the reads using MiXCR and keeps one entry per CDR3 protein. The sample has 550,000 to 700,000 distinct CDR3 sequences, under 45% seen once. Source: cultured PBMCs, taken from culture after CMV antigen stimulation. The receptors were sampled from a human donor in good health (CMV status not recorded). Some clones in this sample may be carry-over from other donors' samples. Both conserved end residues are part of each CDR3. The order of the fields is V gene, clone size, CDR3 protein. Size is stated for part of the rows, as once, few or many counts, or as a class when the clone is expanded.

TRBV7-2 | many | CASSLGEAGYTF
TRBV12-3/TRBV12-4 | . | CASSSGQLNEQFF
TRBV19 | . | CASRTGQYNEQFF
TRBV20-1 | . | CSASGTSGRAWETQYF
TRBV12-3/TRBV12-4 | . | CASRQGASDTQYF
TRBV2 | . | CASSGEDTQYF
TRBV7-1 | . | CASSSGSSGNTDTQYF
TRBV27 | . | CASSLRLQGYTGELFF
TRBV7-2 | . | CASSFRWDPWETQYF
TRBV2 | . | CASRIRQVYGYTF
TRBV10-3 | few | CAISDLRGGRGDEQFF
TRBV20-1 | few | CSAPVGNEQFF
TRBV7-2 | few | CASSLVGGGGLGGYTF
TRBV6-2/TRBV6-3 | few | CASNLAGAYEQYF
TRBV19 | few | CASGMTATEAFF
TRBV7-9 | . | CATLSTGTGAYEQYF
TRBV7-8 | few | CASRIPPRRAGVRNEQFF
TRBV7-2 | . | CASSLSGRSSYEQYF
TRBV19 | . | CASSGLADTDTQYF
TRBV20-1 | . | CSARRDYSNQPQHF
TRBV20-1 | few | CSARDPRTGHTEAFF
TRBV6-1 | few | CASKRAHSNQPQHF